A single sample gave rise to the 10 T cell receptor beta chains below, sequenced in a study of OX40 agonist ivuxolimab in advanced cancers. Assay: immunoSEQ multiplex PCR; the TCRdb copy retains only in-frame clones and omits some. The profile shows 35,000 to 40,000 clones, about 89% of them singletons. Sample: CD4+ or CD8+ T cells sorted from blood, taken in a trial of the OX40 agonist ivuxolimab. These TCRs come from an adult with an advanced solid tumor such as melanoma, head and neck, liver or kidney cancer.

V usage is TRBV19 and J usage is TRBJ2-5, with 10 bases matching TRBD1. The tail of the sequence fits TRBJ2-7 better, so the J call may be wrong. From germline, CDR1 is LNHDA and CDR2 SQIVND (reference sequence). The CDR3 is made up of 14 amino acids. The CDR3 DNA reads TGTGCCTCCGCGACAGGGGGCCACTCCTACGAGCAGTACTTC. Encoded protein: CASATGGHSYEQYF.

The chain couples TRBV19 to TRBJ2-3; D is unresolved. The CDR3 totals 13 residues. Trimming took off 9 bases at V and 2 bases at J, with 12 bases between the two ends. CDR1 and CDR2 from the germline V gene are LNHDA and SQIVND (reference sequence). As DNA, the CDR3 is TGTGCCAGCAGGCCCCAGTTCACAGATACGCAGTATTTT. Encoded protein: CASRPQFTDTQYF.

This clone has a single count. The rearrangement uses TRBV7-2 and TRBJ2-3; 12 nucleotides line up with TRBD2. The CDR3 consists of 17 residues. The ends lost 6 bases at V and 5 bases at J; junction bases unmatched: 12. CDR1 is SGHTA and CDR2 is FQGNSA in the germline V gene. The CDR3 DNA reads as TGTGCCAGCAGGTATCCAGGACTAGCGGGGTTCGAAGATACGCAGTATTTT. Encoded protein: CASRYPGLAGFEDTQYF.

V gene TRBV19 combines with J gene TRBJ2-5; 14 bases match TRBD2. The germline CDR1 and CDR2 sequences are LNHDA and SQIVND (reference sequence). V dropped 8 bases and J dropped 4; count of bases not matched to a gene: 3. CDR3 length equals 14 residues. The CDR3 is CASGTSGGGETQYF. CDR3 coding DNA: TGTGCCAGTGGGACTAGCGGGGGAGGAGAGACCCAGTACTTC.

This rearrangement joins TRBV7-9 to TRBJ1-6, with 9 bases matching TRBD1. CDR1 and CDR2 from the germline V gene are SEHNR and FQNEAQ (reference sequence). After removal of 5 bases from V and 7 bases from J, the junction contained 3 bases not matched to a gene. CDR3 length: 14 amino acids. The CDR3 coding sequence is TGTGCCAGCAGCCGGGACAGGGAAAATTCACCCCTCCACTTT. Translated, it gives CASSRDRENSPLHF.

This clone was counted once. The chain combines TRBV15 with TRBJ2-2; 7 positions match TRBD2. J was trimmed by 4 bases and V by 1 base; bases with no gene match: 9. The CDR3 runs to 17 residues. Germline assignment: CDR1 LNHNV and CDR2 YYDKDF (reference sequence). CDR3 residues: CATSRAGGAGPTGELFF. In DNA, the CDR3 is TGTGCCACCAGCAGAGCGGGGGGAGCGGGTCCCACCGGGGAGCTGTTTTTT.

This CDR3 reads CASSYSRDSYEQYF. The CDR3 DNA reads TGTGCCAGCAGTTACTCACGGGACAGCTACGAGCAGTACTTC. The rearrangement joins TRBV6-5 to TRBJ2-7; 7 positions agree with TRBD1. The CDR3 covers 14 residues. CDR1 is MNHEY, CDR2 SVGAGI, per germline. Germline trimming cut 0 bases from V and 3 bases from J; bases unmatched to any gene: 2.

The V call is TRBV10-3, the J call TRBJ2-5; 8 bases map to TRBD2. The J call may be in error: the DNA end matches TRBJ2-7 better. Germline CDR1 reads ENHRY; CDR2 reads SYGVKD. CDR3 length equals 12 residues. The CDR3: CAISEAGGEQYF. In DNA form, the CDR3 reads TGTGCCATCAGTGAGGCGGGAGGCGAGCAGTACTTC.

In DNA form, the CDR3 reads TGTGCCATCAACAGTATAAACACTGAAGCTTTCTTT. Amino acids: CAINSINTEAFF. The chain recombines TRBV10-3 with TRBJ1-1, with D hard to call. The V gene's germline CDR1 is ENHRY and CDR2 SYGVKD. Between the trimmed V and J ends, which lost 7 bases and 2 bases, there was a span of 8 bases. This CDR3 has 12 residues.

CDR3 DNA sequence: TGTGCCTGGAGTGATAGCGGACTAGCGGGAAGGACAGATACGCAGTATTTT. Protein sequence: CAWSDSGLAGRTDTQYF. V and J are TRBV30 and TRBJ2-3, with 12 bases lining up with TRBD2. The CDR3 consists of 17 residues. Looked up from germline, CDR1 is GTSNPN and CDR2 is SVGIG (reference sequence). The V gene end was trimmed by 1 base and the J gene end by 3 bases; junction bases not matched to a gene: 8.